A selection of T cell receptor beta chains follows, all from one sample in a study of cytomegalovirus exposure and HLA in healthy donors. Clones were sequenced by immunoSEQ multiplex PCR, and TCRdb holds only the in-frame ones, with some missing. The data show approximately 130,000 clones, approximately 85% seen once. Sequencing input: PBMCs. The source of these receptors is a woman younger than 45 in good health and CMV-seropositive. Both conserved end residues are trimmed from each CDR3.

TRBV6-1	TRBJ1-5	ASNDRTGGSQPQH
TRBV10-3	TRBJ2-1	AISEAGGGNEQF
TRBV30	TRBJ1-1	AWGGRIGTNTEAF
TRBV18	TRBJ1-3	ASSPEGGSGNTIY
TRBV9	TRBJ2-3	ASSFRGRGTDTQY
TRBV7-9	TRBJ1-1	ASSPPGTGGTEAF
TRBV6-1	TRBJ1-4	ASSSGGADEKLF
TRBV19	TRBJ1-6	ASRTQGVNSPLH
TRBV5-1	TRBJ2-5	ASSSPNRDWYQETQY
TRBV29-1	TRBJ1-2	TVQGADGYT
TRBV27	TRBJ1-2	ASSSSQRDRGPEGYT
TRBV19	TRBJ2-3	ASSIDPAAATDTQY
TRBV7-9	TRBJ2-7	ASSLGASGSSYEQY
TRBV2	TRBJ2-3	ASRQDRVTDTQY
TRBV28	TRBJ1-5	ASSQVVDSRGLKSNQPQH
TRBV2	TRBJ2-7	ASSPRTGTYEQY
TRBV14	TRBJ2-2	ASSRLQGVAGELF
TRBV10-3	TRBJ1-6	AINLDFNSPLH
TRBV27	TRBJ2-7	ASSSLRSHEQY
TRBV7-2	TRBJ2-1	ASSAGTSSYNEQF
TRBV5-1	TRBJ2-5	ASSLGLLEGSPQY
TRBV18	TRBJ1-1	ASSSLGGTGNTEAF
TRBV4-2	TRBJ2-1	ASSQDTQRGSYNEQF
TRBV27	TRBJ1-5	ASSPGSWQPQH
TRBV11-2	TRBJ1-2	ASSLSEGPYGYT
TRBV30	TRBJ1-4	AWSVQAGEKLF
TRBV5-1	TRBJ2-7	ASSNPQGTAYEQY
TRBV6-5	TRBJ2-5	ASSYSVGLVQETQY
TRBV7-8	TRBJ2-1	ASSEEPLAGNYNEQF
TRBV28	TRBJ2-5	ASSRPGTPRTQY
TRBV27	TRBJ1-6	ASSPRGGVYNSPLH
TRBV9	TRBJ1-5	ASSAHRGHQPQH
TRBV5-1	TRBJ2-2	ASSLTSGKTGELF
TRBV9	TRBJ2-1	ASSAEREAYNEQF
TRBV6-6	TRBJ2-7	ASCSTGVGEQY
TRBV28	TRBJ1-3	ASSLSGPGNTIY
TRBV5-1	TRBJ2-1	ASSLASGTLYNEQF
TRBV19	TRBJ2-7	ASTADSLPYEQY
TRBV30	TRBJ2-4	AWSVKGANIQY
TRBV7-6	TRBJ2-5	ASSFFGTQETQY
TRBV14	TRBJ2-1	ASRLDEQF
TRBV28	TRBJ1-2	ASSPHGTGGYYGYT